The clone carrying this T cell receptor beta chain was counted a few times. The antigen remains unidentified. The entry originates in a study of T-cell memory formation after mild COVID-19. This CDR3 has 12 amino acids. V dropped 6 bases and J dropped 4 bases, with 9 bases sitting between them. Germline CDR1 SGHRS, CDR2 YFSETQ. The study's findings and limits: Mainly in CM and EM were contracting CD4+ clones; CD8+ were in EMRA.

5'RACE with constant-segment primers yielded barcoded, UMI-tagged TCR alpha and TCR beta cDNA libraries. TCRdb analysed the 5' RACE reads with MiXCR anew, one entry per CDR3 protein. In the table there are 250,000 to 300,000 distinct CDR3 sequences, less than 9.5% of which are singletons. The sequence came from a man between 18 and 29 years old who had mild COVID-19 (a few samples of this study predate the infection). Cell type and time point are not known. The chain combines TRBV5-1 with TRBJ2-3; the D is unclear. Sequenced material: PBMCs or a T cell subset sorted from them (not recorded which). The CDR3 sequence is CASKGEADTQYF. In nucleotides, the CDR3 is TGCGCCAGCAAGGGTGAAGCAGATACGCAGTATTTT.